This T cell receptor (beta chain) was identified in a study of blood T cells in healthy people across ages. Study-level background: Per two T cells, about one barcoded beta molecule was captured through template switching. Study-wide results and limits: Researchers said unsorted PBMCs prevented a conclusive naive versus antigen-experienced comparison.

Using a J-beta primer mix together with a sample-barcoded 5' primer, a second PCR was run for about 6 to 12 cycles. Researchers report that each sample yielded at least 2.5 million CDR3-containing paired-end reads. TCRdb passed the 5' RACE reads through MiXCR, listing each CDR3 protein once. Counted here are about 1.7 million distinct CDR3 sequences, roughly 27% occurring once; the ten biggest clones make up 7.7%. In regard to this clonotype: Its antigen is unidentified.

This CDR3 contains 15 residues. V lost 0 bases to trimming and J lost 3 bases; unmatched junction nucleotides: 5. Germline-derived CDR1 and CDR2 are SGHAT and FQNNGV. The chain combines TRBV11-2 with TRBJ2-7, with TRBD1 identical over 7 bases. This clonotype was sampled from a woman aged 25-40 years in good health. The specimen sequenced was blood. CDR3 sequence: CASSLEGQRNYEQYF. The CDR3 region has the DNA TGTGCCAGCAGCTTAGAGGGACAGAGAAACTACGAGCAGTACTTC. The full variable domain, with the rest looked up from reference TRBV11-2 and TRBJ2-7, is EAGVAQSPRYKIIEKRQSVAFWCNPISGHATLYWYQQILGQGPKLLIQFQNNGVVDDSQLPKDRFSAERLKGVDSTLKIQPAKLEDSAVYLCASSLEGQRNYEQYFGPGTRLTVT.